This T cell receptor (beta chain) derives from a study of shared T cell receptors in the human thymus. Some clones are missing from TCRdb's copy, which holds only in-frame ones; the method was immunoSEQ multiplex PCR. The sample carries roughly 660,000 clones, approximately 87% recorded once. This CDR3 has 18 residues. CDR1 is LNHNV, CDR2 YYDKDF, per germline (reference sequence). V lost 0 bases and J lost 2; bases outside the gene matches: 8. The same sample was also used in a study of human thymus T cells. That paper adds: Corrective surgery for congenital heart defects was being performed on the healthy Finnish infants who were the donors. Resections from corrective heart surgery supplied the thymus tissue. It looked as if thymic and blood repertoires used V and J genes in a biased way. Unrelated individuals were reported by related research to share highly overlapping thymic repertoires.

Sequencing input: thymocytes. The clonotype was recovered from a boy less than two years old with a congenital heart defect. The V call is TRBV15, the J call TRBJ2-1, with 9 positions matching TRBD2. The CDR3 spells CATSRDSKGTSPYNEQFF. DNA of the CDR3: TGTGCCACCAGCAGAGACTCAAAGGGGACTAGCCCCTACAATGAGCAGTTCTTC.